A selection of T cell receptor beta chains follows, all from one sample in a study of CD8+ T cells in alopecia areata. Measured with immunoSEQ multiplex PCR; TCRdb has only the in-frame clones, and not every one. The sample comprises about 37,000 clones, nearly 55% of which are singletons, and more than 1.5% rests with the top ten. Specimen: CD4+ Tregs sorted from blood. Receptors were obtained from a human donor with alopecia areata. Each CDR3 is given with its conserved first and last residue. Each record gives: clone size, V gene, J gene, D gene, CDR3 DNA, CDR3 protein. The D gene is left open where the match is weak. Clone size, where shown, is once, few, many, or a class for clones that have expanded.

few,TRBV27,TRBJ2-3,-,TGTGCCAGCATGAGGGCAGATACGCAGTATTTT,CASMRADTQYF
few,TRBV4-3,TRBJ2-5,-,TGCGCCAGCAGCCAAGATCATCGCCGAGGGGAGACCCAGTACTTC,CASSQDHRRGETQYF
-,TRBV7-8,TRBJ1-5,-,TGTGCCAGCAGCCTCCAGGGGCCACACGGACATCAGCCCCAGCATTTT,CASSLQGPHGHQPQHF
-,TRBV28,TRBJ2-2,TRBD2,TGTGCCAGCAGTTTATGGCTAGCGGGCGACCACGCGAACACCGGGGAGCTGTTTTTT,CASSLWLAGDHANTGELFF
-,TRBV6-4,TRBJ2-3,TRBD1,TGTGCCAGCAGTGACCCTCTAAAGAGGGACAGTAGCACAGATACGCAGTATTTT,CASSDPLKRDSSTDTQYF
once,TRBV10-2,TRBJ2-7,-,TGCGCCAGCAACGAAGGGGAAGTCGGCGAGCAGTACTTC,CASNEGEVGEQYF
-,TRBV6-6,TRBJ1-6,-,TGTGCCAGCACCATACAGGCGGGGTCCTATAATTCACCCCTCCACTTT,CASTIQAGSYNSPLHF
-,TRBV5-1,TRBJ1-1,-,TGCGCCAGCAGCTTGGAGCGGGCGGTCGGCACTGAAGCTTTCTTT,CASSLERAVGTEAFF
few,TRBV7-3,TRBJ2-2,TRBD2,TGTGCCAGCAGCCCCCCTAGCGGGGGGCCGAGCCAGGTCACCGGGGAGCTGTTTTTT,CASSPPSGGPSQVTGELFF
-,TRBV4-3,TRBJ2-2,TRBD2,TGCGCCAGCAGCCCGGTTCCGACTAGCGGGGGGAACACCGGGGAGCTGTTTTTT,CASSPVPTSGGNTGELFF
few,TRBV28,TRBJ2-1,-,TGTGCCAGCAGTCCCCAGACCGGATTCTACAATGAGCAGTTCTTC,CASSPQTGFYNEQFF
-,TRBV7-2,TRBJ2-3,-,TGTGCCAGCGTCCGCGCGAACACAGATACGCAGTATTTT,CASVRANTDTQYF
few,TRBV5-6,TRBJ1-2,TRBD1,TGTGCCAGCCGGGACAGGGTGCTTTATGGCTACACCTTC,CASRDRVLYGYTF
-,TRBV2,TRBJ1-2,TRBD1,TGTGCCAGCAGCCGACAGGGGGCAGGGGAGTATGGCTACACCTTC,CASSRQGAGEYGYTF
-,TRBV5-1,TRBJ2-3,-,TGCGCCAGCAGCTTAGGGAGCACAGATACGCAGTATTTT,CASSLGSTDTQYF
once,TRBV21-1,TRBJ2-7,-,TGTGCCAGCAGCATAGCGTATGACAGGGGTTCCTACGAGCAGTACTTC,CASSIAYDRGSYEQYF
-,TRBV6-5,TRBJ1-2,TRBD1,TGTGCCAGCAGCCCGAACTACAGGGGTTATGGCTACACCTTC,CASSPNYRGYGYTF
few,TRBV5-1,TRBJ2-7,-,TGCGCCAGCGGCAGGGGAATGGAAGCCGCCCGCGAGCAGTACTTC,CASGRGMEAAREQYF
-,TRBV7-2,TRBJ1-2,TRBD1,TGTGCCAGCAGCCTGGGACAGTCGCGTGGCTACACCTTC,CASSLGQSRGYTF
once,TRBV2,TRBJ1-2,-,TGTGCCAGCAGTGTGGGCACTTTTGGCTATGGCTACACCTTC,CASSVGTFGYGYTF
-,TRBV7-9,TRBJ2-5,-,TGTGCCAGCAGCTTAGTTCCGGGGAAGGAGGAGACCCAGTACTTC,CASSLVPGKEETQYF
-,TRBV5-6,TRBJ2-7,TRBD2,TGTGCCAGCAGCCTTACCCGGGACTACTCCTACGAGCAGTACTTC,CASSLTRDYSYEQYF
-,TRBV4-3,TRBJ2-1,-,TGCGCCAGCAGCCCCGGGAGCCCCGAGGGTCCTGAGAATGAGCAGTTCTTC,CASSPGSPEGPENEQFF
-,TRBV9,TRBJ2-3,-,TGTGCCAGCAGCGTATCCGGGCCAGATACGCAGTATTTT,CASSVSGPDTQYF
few,TRBV7-2,TRBJ2-7,TRBD2,TGTGCCAGCAGCTTGGGACTAGGACTTTCCGAGCAGTACTTC,CASSLGLGLSEQYF
few,TRBV4-3,TRBJ1-4,-,TGCGCCAGCAGCAAGGGAGTGGTGGAAAAACTGTTTTTT,CASSKGVVEKLFF
once,TRBV6-6,TRBJ2-2,-,TGTGCCAGCAGGACTGAGGTGGTTGCCGGGGAGCTGTTTTTT,CASRTEVVAGELFF
few,TRBV5-1,TRBJ2-1,TRBD2,TGCGCCAGCAGTACGGGAGGAGCCTACAATGAGCAGTTCTTC,CASSTGGAYNEQFF
-,TRBV4-1,TRBJ1-5,TRBD1,TGCGCCAGCAGCCAAAGACAGGGTTATCAGCCCCAGCATTTT,CASSQRQGYQPQHF
-,TRBV7-2,TRBJ2-7,-,TGTGCCAGCAGCTTTTCCCCGTTGCGGAGGGGCGGCTACGAGCAGTACTTC,CASSFSPLRRGGYEQYF
-,TRBV5-1,TRBJ1-1,-,TGCGCCAGCAGCTTGGCCCCTCGGGCGGACACTGAAGCTTTCTTT,CASSLAPRADTEAFF
-,TRBV20-1,TRBJ2-5,-,TGCAGTGCTCCCCATTGGGAGACCCAGTACTTC,CSAPHWETQYF
once,TRBV7-9,TRBJ2-7,TRBD1,TGTGCCAGCACTCGCTTCGGACAGGGGGGCGAGCAGTACTTC,CASTRFGQGGEQYF
-,TRBV5-1,TRBJ2-1,TRBD2,TGCGCCAGCAGCTTTCCCGGGACTAGCGGTTACAATGAGCAGTTCTTC,CASSFPGTSGYNEQFF
-,TRBV5-1,TRBJ2-2,-,TGCGCCAGCAGCTTGGAGACAGCGAACACCGGGGAGCTGTTTTTT,CASSLETANTGELFF
-,TRBV5-1,TRBJ2-1,TRBD2,TGCGCCAGCAGCCTGGGACTAGCGGCATACAATGAGCAGTTCTTC,CASSLGLAAYNEQFF
-,TRBV5-6,TRBJ1-2,-,TGTGCCAGCAGTCGTTCCAGCAGGGATGGCTACACCTTC,CASSRSSRDGYTF
few,TRBV29-1,TRBJ1-1,-,TGCAGCGGGAAACAGGGCGGGGGAGCTTTCTTT,CSGKQGGGAFF
-,TRBV4-2,TRBJ2-3,TRBD2,TGTGCCAGCAGCCAAGCGAGCGGGGGGACATCAGATACGCAGTATTTT,CASSQASGGTSDTQYF
few,TRBV29-1,TRBJ2-1,-,TGCAGCGCCCACACCGCCAGCTCCTACAATGAGCAGTTCTTC,CSAHTASSYNEQFF
-,TRBV11-3,TRBJ1-1,-,TGTGCCAGCAGCCCACGGAGAACGAACACTGAAGCTTTCTTT,CASSPRRTNTEAFF
-,TRBV7-2,TRBJ2-1,-,TGTGCCAGCAGCTTAGGTGGGGTCCAGGGGCATGAGCAGTTCTTC,CASSLGGVQGHEQFF
-,TRBV29-1,TRBJ1-1,-,TGCAGCGTTGAATTTTGGGGAATGAACACTGAAGCTTTCTTT,CSVEFWGMNTEAFF
-,TRBV5-1,TRBJ1-6,-,TGCGCCAGCAGCTTGGAGTGGGGAACAGGAAATTCACCCCTCCACTTT,CASSLEWGTGNSPLHF
few,TRBV7-6,TRBJ1-4,TRBD1,TGTGCCAGCAGCAGGGGGCCCGAGGGCGAAAAACTGTTTTTT,CASSRGPEGEKLFF
-,TRBV18,TRBJ2-7,-,TGTGCCAGCTCTCCAGGGGACGAGCAGTACTTC,CASSPGDEQYF
-,TRBV21-1,TRBJ2-7,-,TGTGCCAGCAAGGGGACGGTCATCTACGAGCAGTACTTC,CASKGTVIYEQYF
-,TRBV29-1,TRBJ1-3,-,TGCAGCGCCAGCTGGGGGGAACACACCATATATTTT,CSASWGEHTIYF
-,TRBV5-1,TRBJ2-5,TRBD2,TGCGCCAGCAGCTTGTTCGGCGGGGGGGCAAAGACCCAGTACTTC,CASSLFGGGAKTQYF
-,TRBV7-3,TRBJ2-3,-,TGTGCCAGCAGCTTACGCGGGGGCAAAAATACGCAGTATTTT,CASSLRGGKNTQYF
few,TRBV7-9,TRBJ1-3,-,TGTGCCAGCAGCTTATCACAGACCCCAGGAAACACCATATATTTT,CASSLSQTPGNTIYF
few,TRBV5-1,TRBJ1-2,-,TGCGCCAGCAGCTTCGGAGAAATCTATGGCTACACCTTC,CASSFGEIYGYTF
-,TRBV7-2,TRBJ2-7,-,TGTGCCAGCAGCCCCTCCCCCTACGAGCAGTACTTC,CASSPSPYEQYF